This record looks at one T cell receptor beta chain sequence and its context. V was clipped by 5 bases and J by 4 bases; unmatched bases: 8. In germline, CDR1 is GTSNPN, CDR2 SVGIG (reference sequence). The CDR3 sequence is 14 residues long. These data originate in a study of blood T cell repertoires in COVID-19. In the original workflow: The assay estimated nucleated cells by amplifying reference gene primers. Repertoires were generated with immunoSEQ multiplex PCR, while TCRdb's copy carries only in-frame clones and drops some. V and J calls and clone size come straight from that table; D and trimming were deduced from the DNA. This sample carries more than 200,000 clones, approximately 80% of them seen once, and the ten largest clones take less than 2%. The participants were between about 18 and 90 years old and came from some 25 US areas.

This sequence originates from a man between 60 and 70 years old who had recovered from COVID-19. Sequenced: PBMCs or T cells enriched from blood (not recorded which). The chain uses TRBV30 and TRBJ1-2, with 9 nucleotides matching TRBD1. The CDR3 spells CAWEDRGKGYGYTF. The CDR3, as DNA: TGTGCCTGGGAGGACAGGGGAAAGGGCTATGGCTACACCTTC.